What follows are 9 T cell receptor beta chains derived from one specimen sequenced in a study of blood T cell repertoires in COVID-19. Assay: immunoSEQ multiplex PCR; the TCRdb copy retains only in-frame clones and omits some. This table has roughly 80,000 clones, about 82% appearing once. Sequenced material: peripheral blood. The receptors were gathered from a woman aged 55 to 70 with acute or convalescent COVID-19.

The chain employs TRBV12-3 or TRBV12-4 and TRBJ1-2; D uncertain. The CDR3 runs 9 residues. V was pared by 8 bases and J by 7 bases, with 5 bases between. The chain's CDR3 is CASGSGYTF. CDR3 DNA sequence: TGTGCCAGCGGCAGTGGCTACACCTTC.

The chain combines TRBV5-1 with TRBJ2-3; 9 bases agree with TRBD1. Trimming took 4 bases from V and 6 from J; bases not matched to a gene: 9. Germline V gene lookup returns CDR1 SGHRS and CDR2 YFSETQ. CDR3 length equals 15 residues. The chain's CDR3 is CASSQGDRVMDTQYF. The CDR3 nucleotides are TGCGCCAGCAGCCAAGGGGACAGGGTCATGGATACGCAGTATTTT.

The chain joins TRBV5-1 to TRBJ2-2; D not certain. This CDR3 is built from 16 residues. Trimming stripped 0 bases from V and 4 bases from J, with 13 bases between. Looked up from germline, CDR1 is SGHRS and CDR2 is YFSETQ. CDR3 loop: CASSLGSNSFTGELFF. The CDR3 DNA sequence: TGCGCCAGCAGCTTGGGTTCTAACTCTTTCACCGGGGAGCTGTTTTTT. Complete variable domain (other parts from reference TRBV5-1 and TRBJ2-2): KAGVTQTPRYLIKTRGQQVTLSCSPISGHRSVSWYQQTPGQGLQFLFEYFSETQRNKGNFPGRFSGRQFSNSRSEMNVSTLELGDSALYLCASSLGSNSFTGELFFGEGSRLTVL.

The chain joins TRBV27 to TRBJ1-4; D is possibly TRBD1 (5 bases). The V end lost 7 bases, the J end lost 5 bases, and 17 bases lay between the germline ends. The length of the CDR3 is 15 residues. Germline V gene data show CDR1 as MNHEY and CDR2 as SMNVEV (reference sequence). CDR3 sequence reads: CASTERGEINEKLFF. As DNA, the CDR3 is TGTGCCAGCACCGAGCGGGGGGAGATCAATGAAAAACTGTTTTTT.

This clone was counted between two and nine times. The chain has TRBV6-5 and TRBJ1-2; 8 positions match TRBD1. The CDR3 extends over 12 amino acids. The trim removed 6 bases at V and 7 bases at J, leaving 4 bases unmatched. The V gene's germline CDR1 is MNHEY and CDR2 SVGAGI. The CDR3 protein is CASSSDRGGYTF. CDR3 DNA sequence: TGTGCCAGCAGCTCCGACAGGGGTGGCTACACCTTC.

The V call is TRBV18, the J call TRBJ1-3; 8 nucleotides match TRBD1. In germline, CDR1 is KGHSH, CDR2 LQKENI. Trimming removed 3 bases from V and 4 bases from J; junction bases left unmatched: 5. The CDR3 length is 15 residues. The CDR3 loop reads CASSPGQGAGNTIYF. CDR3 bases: TGTGCCAGCTCACCTGGACAGGGAGCAGGAAACACCATATATTTT.

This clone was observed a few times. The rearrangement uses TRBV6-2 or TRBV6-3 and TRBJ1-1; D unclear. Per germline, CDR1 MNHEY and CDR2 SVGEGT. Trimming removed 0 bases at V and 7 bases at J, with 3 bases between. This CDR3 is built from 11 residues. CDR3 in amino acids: CASSYSVEAFF. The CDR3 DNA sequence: TGTGCCAGCAGTTACTCCGTTGAAGCTTTCTTT.

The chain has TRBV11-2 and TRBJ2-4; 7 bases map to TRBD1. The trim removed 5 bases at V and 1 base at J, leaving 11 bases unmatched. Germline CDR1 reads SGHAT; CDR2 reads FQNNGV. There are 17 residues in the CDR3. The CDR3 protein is CASSPKDRRRAKNIQYF. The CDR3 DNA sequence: TGTGCCAGCAGCCCCAAGGACAGGCGAAGGGCCAAAAACATTCAGTACTTC. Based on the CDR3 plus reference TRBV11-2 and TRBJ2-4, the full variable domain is EAGVAQSPRYKIIEKRQSVAFWCNPISGHATLYWYQQILGQGPKLLIQFQNNGVVDDSQLPKDRFSAERLKGVDSTLKIQPAKLEDSAVYLCASSPKDRRRAKNIQYFGAGTRLSVL.

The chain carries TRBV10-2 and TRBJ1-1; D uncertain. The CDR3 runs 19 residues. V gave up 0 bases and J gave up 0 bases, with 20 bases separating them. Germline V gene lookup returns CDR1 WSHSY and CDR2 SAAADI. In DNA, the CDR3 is TGCGCCAGCAGTGAGTCCCAGGTCCCAGGCAACGCCATGAACACTGAAGCTTTCTTT. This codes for CASSESQVPGNAMNTEAFF.